These 12 T cell receptor beta chains were all obtained from the same sample, sequenced in a study of PD-1 blockade in classical Hodgkin lymphoma. Every patient relapsed after autologous stem cell transplantation, and brentuximab vedotin exposure varied. TCRdb keeps only in-frame clones here, not all; method: immunoSEQ multiplex PCR. The repertoire includes 95,000 to 100,000 clones, approximately 90% of them detected once, and 5% to 7.5% sits in the top ten. Sequences were derived from peripheral blood mononuclear cells (PBMCs), sampled before the second cycle of nivolumab. These receptors all stem from a human donor with classical Hodgkin lymphoma.

The gene calls are TRBV6-4 and TRBJ1-1; TRBD1 matches at 7 bases. Germline CDR1 and CDR2: MRHNA and SNTAGT. Trimming removed 7 bases from V and 4 bases from J; junction bases left unmatched: 18. The CDR3 loop spans 17 amino acids. The CDR3 DNA sequence: TGTGCCAGCATCGAGACAGGGCGGAGGGTTGTGGGCACTGAAGCTTTCTTT. Amino acids: CASIETGRRVVGTEAFF.

V gene TRBV6-5 combines with J gene TRBJ2-1; D uncertain. V shed 2 bases and J shed 10 bases, with 6 bases lying between them. There are 11 residues in the CDR3. The germline gives CDR1 MNHEY, CDR2 SVGAGI. CDR3 coding DNA: TGTGCCAGCAGTTACCGAGAGGAGCAGTTCTTC. This codes for CASSYREEQFF.

The J gene is TRBJ1-2, the V gene TRBV10-3; D gene unclear. V gave up 0 bases and J gave up 5 bases, with 4 bases separating them. Germline lookup yields CDR1 ENHRY and CDR2 SYGVKD. CDR3 size: 12 residues. Here the CDR3 reads CAISESGYGYTF. The DNA for the CDR3 is TGTGCCATCAGTGAGTCGGGGTATGGCTACACCTTC.

The CDR3 loop reads CASSFHRADGGYTF. The CDR3 region has the DNA TGTGCCAGCAGTTTCCACAGGGCGGACGGTGGCTACACCTTC. This chain links TRBV27 with TRBJ1-2; perhaps TRBD1 as D (6 bases). The CDR3 contains 14 residues. The germline gives CDR1 MNHEY, CDR2 SMNVEV (reference sequence). Trimming took off 3 bases at V and 7 bases at J, with 15 bases between the two ends.

This rearrangement joins TRBV28 to TRBJ1-1; D is possibly TRBD1 (6 bases). Trimming removed 2 bases from V and 10 bases from J, with 17 bases in between. The germline V gene encodes CDR1 MDHEN and CDR2 SYDVKM. CDR3 length: 14 residues. CDR3 region: CASSLNGQFFGAFF. Written as DNA, the CDR3 is TGTGCCAGCAGTTTAAATGGACAGTTCTTTGGAGCTTTCTTT. The full variable domain, rest sourced from reference TRBV28 and TRBJ1-1, is DVKVTQSSRYLVKRTGEKVFLECVQDMDHENMFWYRQDPGLGLRLIYFSYDVKMKEKGDIPEGYSVSREKKERFSLILESASTNQTSMYLCASSLNGQFFGAFFGQGTRLTVV.

V is TRBV19 and J is TRBJ1-2, with 7 nucleotides matching TRBD1. The CDR3 is 15 amino acids. Germline CDR1 reads LNHDA; CDR2 reads SQIVND (reference sequence). V was clipped by 3 bases and J by 4 bases; unmatched bases: 8. CDR3 sequence (DNA): TGTGCCAGTAGTATTGAGACAGGGATCCTCTATGGCTACACCTTC. Translation: CASSIETGILYGYTF.

The chain carries TRBV2 and TRBJ1-4, with 7 bases that match TRBD1. V gave up 6 bases and J gave up 7 bases; unmatched junction bases: 8. This CDR3 comprises 14 residues. Germline loops: CDR1 SNHLY, CDR2 FYNNEI. Written as DNA, the CDR3 is TGTGCCAGCAGGCCGACAGGGATCGGTGAAAAACTGTTTTTT. Translation gives CASRPTGIGEKLFF.

The CDR3 loop reads CASSLKPTESSYNEQFF. As DNA, the CDR3 is TGTGCCAGCAGCTTAAAACCGACAGAGAGCTCCTACAATGAGCAGTTCTTC. V is TRBV7-6 and J is TRBJ2-1; D is perhaps TRBD1 (5 bases). V dropped 2 bases and J dropped 0 bases, with 14 bases sitting between them. Germline V gene lookup returns CDR1 SGHVS and CDR2 FNYEAQ. This CDR3 spans 17 amino acids.

The chain employs TRBV29-1 and TRBJ1-2; no clear D. With 7 bases removed from V and 0 bases from J, the gap between germline ends came to 9 bases. Per germline, CDR1 SQVTM and CDR2 ANQGSEA. CDR3 size: 12 residues. CDR3 sequence: CSARTTNYGYTF. CDR3 in DNA: TGCAGCGCCCGAACAACTAACTATGGCTACACCTTC. Combining the CDR3 with reference TRBV29-1 and TRBJ1-2 gives the whole variable domain SAVISQKPSRDICQRGTSLTIQCQVDSQVTMMFWYRQQPGQSLTLIATANQGSEATYESGFVIDKFPISRPNLTFSTLTVSNMSPEDSSIYLCSARTTNYGYTFGSGTRLTVV.

The genes are TRBV7-6 and TRBJ1-1, with D uncertain. The V gene's germline CDR1 is SGHVS and CDR2 FNYEAQ. Between the trimmed V and J ends, which lost 7 bases and 1 base, there was a span of 10 bases. CDR3 length equals 13 residues. CDR3 protein: CASTKHQNTEAFF. The CDR3 DNA reads TGTGCCAGCACCAAACACCAGAACACTGAAGCTTTCTTT. The variable domain in full, completed from reference TRBV7-6 and TRBJ1-1, reads GAGVSQSPRYKVTKRGQDVALRCDPISGHVSLYWYRQALGQGPEFLTYFNYEAQQDKSGLPNDRFSAERPEGSISTLTIQRTEQRDSAMYRCASTKHQNTEAFFGQGTRLTVV.

The gene calls are TRBV4-2 and TRBJ1-2, with a tentative D call TRBD1 (6 bases). This CDR3 has 17 residues. Germline V lookup: CDR1 LGHNA, CDR2 YNFKEQ. The V end was cut by 2 bases, the J end by 5 bases, with 21 bases between. CDR3 region: CASSQQGNGGGGYGYTF. In nucleotides, the CDR3 is TGTGCCAGCAGCCAACAGGGAAACGGTGGAGGGGGTTATGGCTACACCTTC.

As DNA, the CDR3 is TGCGCCAGCATCCACGCGGACAGGTCCGGTGGCTACACCTTC. It yields the protein CASIHADRSGGYTF. The chain joins TRBV23-1 to TRBJ1-2, with TRBD1 matching over 7 bases. TRBV23-1 is an ORF, and what it does is uncertain. V was clipped by 7 bases and J by 7 bases; unmatched bases: 12. The CDR3 is 14 amino acids.